The sequence of this T cell receptor (beta chain) was determined in a study of cytomegalovirus exposure and HLA in healthy donors. V was pared by 0 bases and J by 5 bases, with 11 bases between. This CDR3 spans 14 amino acids. Germline V CDR1 and CDR2: SGHRS, YFSETQ. With 60 Vbeta and 13 Jbeta primers, the PCR was carried out. TCRdb's table, derived via immunoSEQ multiplex PCR, lists solely in-frame clones and lacks some. Here the sample spans 150,000 to 190,000 clones, around 80% being singletons. The receptor was derived from a man aged 18 to 29 in good health and CMV-seronegative. The specimen was PBMCs. The chain recombines TRBV5-1 with TRBJ1-1, with TRBD1 as a possible D gene (5 bases). The CDR3 bases are TGCGCCAGCAGCTTGGCCGGGGGGGGGACTGAAGCTTTCTTT. This gives the protein CASSLAGGGTEAFF.